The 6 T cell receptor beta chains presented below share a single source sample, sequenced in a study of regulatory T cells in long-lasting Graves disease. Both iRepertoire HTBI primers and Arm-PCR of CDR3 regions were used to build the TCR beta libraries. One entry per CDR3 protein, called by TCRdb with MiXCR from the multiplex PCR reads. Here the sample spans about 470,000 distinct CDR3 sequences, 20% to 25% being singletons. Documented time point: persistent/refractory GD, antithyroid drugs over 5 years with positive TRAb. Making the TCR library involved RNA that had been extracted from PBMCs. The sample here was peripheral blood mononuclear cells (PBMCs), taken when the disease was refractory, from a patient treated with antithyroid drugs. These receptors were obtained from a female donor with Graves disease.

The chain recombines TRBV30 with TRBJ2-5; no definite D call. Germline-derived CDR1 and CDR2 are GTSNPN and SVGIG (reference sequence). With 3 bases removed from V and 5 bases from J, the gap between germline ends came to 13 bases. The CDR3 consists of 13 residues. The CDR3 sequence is CAWSWTEAETQYF. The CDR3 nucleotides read TGTGCCTGGAGCTGGACCGAGGCCGAGACCCAGTACTTC.

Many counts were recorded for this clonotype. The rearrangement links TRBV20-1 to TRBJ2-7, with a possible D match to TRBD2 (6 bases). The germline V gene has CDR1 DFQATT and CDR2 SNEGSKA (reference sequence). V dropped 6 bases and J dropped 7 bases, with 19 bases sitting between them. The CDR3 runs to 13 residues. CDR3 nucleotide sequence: TGCAGTGCAACCCGGGACTCCATGAGGGAGCAGTACTTC. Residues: CSATRDSMREQYF.

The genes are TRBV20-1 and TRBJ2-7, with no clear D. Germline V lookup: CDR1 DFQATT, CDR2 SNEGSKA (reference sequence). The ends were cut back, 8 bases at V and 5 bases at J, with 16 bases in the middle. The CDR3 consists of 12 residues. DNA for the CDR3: TGCAGTTCTGAAGGGATCATCCACGAGCAGTACTTC. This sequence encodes CSSEGIIHEQYF.

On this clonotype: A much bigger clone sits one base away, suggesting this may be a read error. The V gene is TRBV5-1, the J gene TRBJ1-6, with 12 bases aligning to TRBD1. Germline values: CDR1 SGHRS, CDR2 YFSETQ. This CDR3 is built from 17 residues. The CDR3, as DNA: TGCGCCAGCAGCTCCTTTCCGGGACAGGGGGCACGGTCACCCCCCCACTTT. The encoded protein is CASSSFPGQGARSPPHF.

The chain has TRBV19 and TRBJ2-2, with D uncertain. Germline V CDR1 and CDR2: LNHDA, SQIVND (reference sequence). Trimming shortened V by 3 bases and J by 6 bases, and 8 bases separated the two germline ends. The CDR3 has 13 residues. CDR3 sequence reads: CASSMVHAGELFF. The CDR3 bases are TGTGCCAGTAGTATGGTCCACGCCGGGGAGCTGTTTTTT. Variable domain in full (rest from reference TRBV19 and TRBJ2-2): DGGITQSPKYLFRKEGQNVTLSCEQNLNHDAMYWYRQDPGQGLRLIYYSQIVNDFQKGDIAEGYSVSREKKESFPLTVTSAQKNPTAFYLCASSMVHAGELFFGEGSRLTVL.

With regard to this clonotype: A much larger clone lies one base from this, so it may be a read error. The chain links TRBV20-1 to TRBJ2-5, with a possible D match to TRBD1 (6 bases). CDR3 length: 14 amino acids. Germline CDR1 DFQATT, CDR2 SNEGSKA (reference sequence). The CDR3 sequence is CSARFRGDQETQHF. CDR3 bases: TGCAGTGCTAGGTTCAGGGGTGACCAAGAGACCCAGCACTTC.